This TCR beta chain came from a study of post-analysis software for immune sequencing data. General study results and limits: Normalized Chao1 diversity in multiple sclerosis patients fell significantly below that of controls. When patients were compared with controls, four to six TRBV segments were more frequent, TRBV5-6, TRBV5-1 and TRBV20-1 among them. Samples prepared in the same batch strongly co-clustered by F measure.

The library was made from cDNA and included unique molecular identifiers. TCRdb independently ran MiXCR on the PCR reads; one entry per CDR3 protein. The sample carries about 430,000 distinct CDR3 sequences, 35% to 45% recorded once. The CDR3 length is 16 residues. The V end was cut by 0 bases, the J end by 0 bases, with 10 bases between. From germline, CDR1 is ENHRY and CDR2 SYGVKD. Of note for this clonotype: The antigen is not known.

The specimen was blood. The receptor was derived from a girl aged 2 to 9 with multiple sclerosis. This sequence joins TRBV10-3 and TRBJ2-3; D may be TRBD1 (5 bases). The CDR3 region is CAISESKTVSTDTQYF. DNA for the CDR3: TGTGCCATCAGTGAGTCGAAGACAGTCAGCACAGATACGCAGTATTTT.